This TCR beta chain was sequenced in a study of cytomegalovirus exposure and HLA in healthy donors (dated by TCRdb to 2017 to 2019). General notes on the study: According to an earlier analysis of 550 to 750 of the donors, about 179 million T cells yielded 117 million unique TCR beta sequences and about 300 Gb of sequence data. Typing coverage differed by locus: A, B, C, DRB1 and DQB1 were typed in roughly 629-630 donors, DQA1 in about 500, DPA1 in some 610, and DPB1 in around 490. The genetic ancestry cluster associated with self-reported Caucasian donors included 81% of the roughly 410 genotyped donors. To study patterns of TCR occurrence, a later analysis re-analyzed previously published TCR beta repertoires from 600 to 750 donors and added high-resolution HLA genotyping. To decide whether each TCR beta V gene segment behaved as functional or pseudogenic, an earlier analysis of fewer than 750 of the donors relied on high-throughput TCR beta sequencing. About 320 gigabases of sequencing data and approximately 93 million unique TCR sequences were included in an early release covering around 600 HLA-typed donors. A separate validation cohort of 100 to 150 different subjects was used in addition to the roughly 700-subject first cohort. In a later genetic analysis, genome-wide SNP genotypes for 398 of the 666 donors were used, and that subset was treated as a discovery cohort. Rather than using new phenotypic data, the later analysis identified candidate immune exposures from TCR beta sequences and from how often those sequences occurred across donors. Because of strong linkage in the cohort, five DR-DQ haplotypes were treated as single units for association and clustering. Both class I and class II loci were covered by HLA typing, at four-digit resolution. Donor age, sex, ethnicity and CMV serostatus were compiled together with the repertoire data. To predict cytomegalovirus infection status, the study combined high-throughput TCR immunosequencing, statistical association of individual TCRs with disease status, and machine learning. The study was designed to test whether signatures of past pathogen exposure could be identified by cataloging public T cell receptors. The study used immunosequencing to profile the T cell repertoires of about 670 subjects and linked those repertoires to cytomegalovirus serostatus. On average, roughly 250,000 unique TCR beta nucleotide sequences were sequenced per donor among some 430 genotyped donors of the cohort, with around 19% of those sequences being non-productive. Every repertoire in the discovery cohort had been generated on one and the same sequencing platform. Results the study describes overall, beyond this receptor: At a false discovery rate of 0.05, a later analysis linked 16,951 TCR beta sequences to specific HLA alleles. Because some donors lacked HLA typing at each locus, the association tests relied only on the typed subset. A later genetic analysis associated a missense DCLRE1C variant with V-gene and J-gene trimming of TCR beta chains, and an independent cohort replicated the association. In vitro tests confirmed that three of the cytomegalovirus-associated TCR beta chains recognize cytomegalovirus antigens. A later analysis found that TCR association rates varied across HLA loci, with DRB1 alleles showing the most associated TCRs and HLA-C alleles the fewest. According to a later genetic analysis, donors in an Asian-associated ancestry cluster had fewer N-insertions in productive TCRs than the approximately 610-donor mean. Most TCR sequences were seen in very few donors, while some public TCRs were found in many individuals. Some IMGT-functional V segments, including TRBV6-2 and TRBV6-3, could not be distinguished by the 87-base-pair reads and were therefore excluded. The only immune exposure information available for the cohort was CMV serostatus. The authors suggested that the approach could potentially be extended to other disease states and immunological phenotypes. The presence/absence analyses assumed that sequencing depth was roughly uniform across donors, and that assumption may not be true. Cytomegalovirus status was reported to be diagnosed by the classifier with high specificity and sensitivity in both the original and validation cohorts. Linkage disequilibrium might explain the correlated functional status among segregating V segments, but an unknown experimental factor could not be excluded. A later analysis reported that several top co-occurrence clusters appeared linked to parvovirus B19, influenza, CMV and Epstein-Barr virus. A further reported finding was that TCR beta sequences accurately predicted the HLA-A and HLA-B alleles for most subjects in the first cohort. Because counts were too low, about 17 rarely observed V segments, including chromosome 9 orphons, were excluded from the earlier analysis of several hundred of the donors. The cohort was sequenced for TCR beta chains only, and without alpha or paired-chain data the features that could be detected were limited. A cluster of highly shared sequence variants was judged likely to represent a technical artifact of the sequencing pipeline. Broadly in line with IMGT annotations, most TCR beta V segments showed up in productive rearrangements about 87% or about 30% of the time in an earlier analysis of under 700 of the donors. Most CMV-associated TCR beta chains appeared to be HLA-restricted in a later analysis, and the HLA associations seemed to be driven largely by CMV exposure. In a later analysis, HLA-associated TCR beta chains showed more clonal expansion and lower generation probabilities than non-associated chains that were equally common. The study gave a list of 150 to 200 TCR beta chains associated with cytomegalovirus. Assigning TCR associations to individual alleles was difficult when HLA alleles, especially DR and DQ, strongly co-occurred.

CDR1 and CDR2 (MNHEY, SMNVEV) derive from the germline V gene (reference sequence). Trimming at the junction amounts to 5 bases on V and 3 bases on J, and the germline ends lie 20 bases apart. The CDR3 contains 16 residues, cysteine and phenylalanine counted. The retained sequence is limited to the CDR3, 48 bases, with the frame set at the first base. The cohort comprised fewer than 750 healthy bone marrow donors. At the time of sampling, all cohort members were nominally healthy, though unrecorded immune exposures were likely present. The donor was CMV seronegative and belonged to the group of around 400 seronegative cohort members. A peripheral blood sample was provided by each donor, and peripheral blood mononuclear cells were used for TCR beta sequencing. The Qiagen DNeasy Blood Extraction Kit was used to extract genomic DNA from the blood cell samples. Turning to this clone: The antigen it recognizes is unknown.

Library construction relied on the immunoSEQ multiplex PCR assay. The multiplex PCR relied on a mix of 60 forward primers for TCR Vbeta segments and 13 reverse primers for TCR Jbeta segments. A multiplex PCR assay on genomic DNA amplified the CDR3 region of rearranged TCR beta genes. Amplified TCR beta libraries were sequenced as 87-base-pair reads on the Illumina HiSeq System. The paper's data handling went like this. A later analysis counted 75 million to 100 million unique TCR beta chains across the 690 or so repertoires, and some 11 million of these chains were shared by at least two donors. To remove PCR and sequencing errors, raw reads were error-corrected and collapsed into unique sequences using a nearest-neighbor algorithm that merged closely related sequences. Alignment of CDR3 sequences to IMGT reference sequences was used to assign V, D and J gene segments. For a sequence to be retained, at least a six-nucleotide match to both a V gene segment and a J gene segment was required. Rearrangements were called productive when the CDR3 lacked stop codons and stayed in frame with V and J; all others were non-productive. Following IMGT convention, CDR3 was defined as the stretch from the second conserved V-encoded cysteine up to the conserved J-encoded phenylalanine. The earlier analysis of 500 to 650 of the donors excluded any sequence lacking an unambiguous match to a single V gene segment. In an earlier analysis of about 590 of the donors, a V segment was called functional when productive rearrangements were above 56.7%, and segregating when the standard deviation between donors exceeded 5%. To diagnose cytomegalovirus status from the catalog of TCR beta chain sequences, a statistical classification framework was built. In a later analysis, TCR nucleotide sequences were compared against IMGT/GENE-DB human TR gene sequences so that V and J genes could be assigned. A later analysis assigned CDR3 sequences and most-parsimonious VDJ recombination scenarios with the TCRdist pipeline. In a later analysis, every TCR beta chain was defined by the combination of its CDR3 amino acid sequence and its V-gene family, and reads without a unique V-gene family were dropped. In a later analysis, around 600 highly shared, low-generation-probability nucleotide sequences were removed to address suspected cross-contamination and a sequencing artifact. In a later analysis, a clonal expansion index for each public chain was calculated from normalized within-repertoire ranks of inferred template counts. A later analysis computed generation probabilities with a VDJ recombination model fitted to out-of-frame rearrangements, and checked the results against IGoR. In a later analysis, hypergeometric tests were used to score TCR-TCR, TCR-HLA and TCR-CMV co-occurrence, with a repertoire-size bias correction applied to TCR pairs. False discovery rates were estimated in a later analysis by permuting HLA or CMV assignments 20 times. In a later analysis, co-occurring TCRs were grouped using DBSCAN, and TCRdist sequence similarity was added for clustering within HLA-allele-positive subsets. Repertoires with fewer than 30,000 or more than 120,000 public chains were left out of co-occurrence clustering, as were about five repertoires with anomalous nucleotide sharing. The source is immuneACCESS, and TCRdb retained only in-frame sequences with V and J called. Part of the clones is not carried over; for the studies checked, unresolved V genes explain less than half of this, and the remainder is unexplained. Clonal size and the V and J genes are those of that table, whereas D and trimming came from the DNA. For this sample, the table gives some 41,000 clones. Jointly, the top ten make up 6.2% of the sample.

This sequence was found in a man aged 25 to 40 in good health and CMV-seronegative. Sequencing used PBMCs. The chain links TRBV27 with TRBJ2-7; perhaps TRBD1 is the D gene, with 7 bases matching. The nucleotide sequence is TGTGCCAGCAGTGCACAGGGGACGGGGGTTGTCTACGAGCAGTACTTC. It is translated as CASSAQGTGVVYEQYF.